Listed below are T cell receptor beta chains from one sample, sequenced in a study of blood T cells in healthy people across ages. TCRdb re-called the 5' RACE reads through MiXCR, storing one row per CDR3 protein. The repertoire has about 780,000 distinct CDR3 sequences, 35% to 50% of them found once; the top ten carry about a sixth. Sample: blood. The receptor source for this set is an elderly man in good health. Each CDR3 is given with its conserved first and last residue. A D gene is named only where the DNA matches it firmly. Expanded clones get a size class; other rows say once, few or many, or leave the size out.

clone_size d_call j_call v_call cdr3_nt cdr3_aa
- TRBD1 TRBJ2-7 TRBV5-6 TGTGCCAGCAGCTCCGGACAGGGTGATAACCCCTACGAGCAGTACTTC CASSSGQGDNPYEQYF
once TRBD2 TRBJ2-2 TRBV12-3/TRBV12-4 TGTGCCAGCAGACGACTAGCGGGACACACCGGGGAGCTGTTTTTT CASRRLAGHTGELFF
few TRBD2 TRBJ2-7 TRBV20-1 TGCAGTGCTAGAGATGGGGGTAGCGGGAGTGGCGGCGAGCAGTACTTC CSARDGGSGSGGEQYF
few TRBD2 TRBJ2-1 TRBV7-8 TGTGCCAGCAGCCCTCAGCGGGGTGCCTACAATGAGCAGTTCTTC CASSPQRGAYNEQFF
many TRBD1 TRBJ2-5 TRBV11-3 TGTGCCAGCAGCTCTCGGACAGGGGAGGCGGAGACCCAGTACTTC CASSSRTGEAETQYF
once TRBD1 TRBJ2-2 TRBV7-9 TGTGCCCGCCAGGGGGCGAACACCGGGGAGCTGTTTTTT CARQGANTGELFF
- - TRBJ2-2 TRBV6-2/TRBV6-3 TGTGCCAGCACTGTACGGGCGGGGAACACCGGGGAGCTGTTTTTT CASTVRAGNTGELFF
- TRBD1 TRBJ2-5 TRBV6-6 TGTGCCAGCAGTTACGTAGACAGGGCTCATGAGCAGTACTTC CASSYVDRAHEQYF
- - TRBJ2-3 TRBV20-1 TGCAGTGCTAGACAATTCGGCACAGATACGCAGTATTTT CSARQFGTDTQYF
- - TRBJ1-2 TRBV5-1 TGCGCCAGCAGCTCCGACCTAGATGGCTACACCTTC CASSSDLDGYTF
once - TRBJ2-5 TRBV9 TGTGCCAGCAGTACCCAGGGCGAGAGGGGAGAGACCCAGTACTTC CASSTQGERGETQYF
- TRBD1 TRBJ2-1 TRBV7-2 TGTGCCAGCAGCTCAAGATCGGCCGGGACAGGCATTAGTGAGCAGTTCTTC CASSSRSAGTGISEQFF
few - TRBJ2-7 TRBV7-6 TGTGCCAGCAGCTCGACCGTGGAGGGTGGCAGCTACAATGAGCAGTACTTC CASSSTVEGGSYNEQYF
- - TRBJ1-5 TRBV15 TGTGCCACCAGCTGGATAAATCAGCCCCAGCATTTT CATSWINQPQHF
few TRBD2 TRBJ2-5 TRBV5-6 TGTGCCAGCAGCTTGGGGCTGACTAGCGGAGAAGAGACCCAGTACTTC CASSLGLTSGEETQYF
- - TRBJ2-7 TRBV12-3/TRBV12-4 TGTGCCAGCAGAAAGATCTACGAGCAGTACTTC CASRKIYEQYF
- - TRBJ2-1 TRBV29-1 TGCAGCGCCGAAGGAAGGGCTGGCTCCTACAATGAGCAGTTCTTC CSAEGRAGSYNEQFF
- - TRBJ1-5 TRBV28 TGTGCCAGCTCCCTACCCTGGCAGCCCCAGCATTTT CASSLPWQPQHF
- TRBD2 TRBJ2-5 TRBV4-1 TGCGCCAGCAGCCAAGGACAGGTTGCGGGGGGTTTAAGGAATGAGCAGTACTTC CASSQGQVAGGLRNEQYF
- - TRBJ2-7 TRBV4-3 TGCGCCAGCAGCCAAGCTTGGAGCTCCTACAATGAGCAGTACTTC CASSQAWSSYNEQYF
- - TRBJ1-2 TRBV29-1 TGCAGCGTTCTCTCCACGGGGAGCAGCAACTATGGCCACACCTTC CSVLSTGSSNYGHTF
few - TRBJ2-1 TRBV24-1 TGTGCCACCAGTGATACTCAGGGGTACAATGAGCAGTTCTTC CATSDTQGYNEQFF
few - TRBJ2-1 TRBV10-1 TGCGCCAGCAGTGAGGTGGGGAGCAATGAGCAGTTCTTC CASSEVGSNEQFF
- TRBD2 TRBJ2-1 TRBV7-2 TGTGCCAGCAGCCCGACGGGACTAGCGGGATTCAATGAGCAGTTCTTC CASSPTGLAGFNEQFF
- - TRBJ2-7 TRBV24-1 TGTGCCTCCAGTGCCGCCCAATACTACAATGAGCAGTACTTC CASSAAQYYNEQYF
- TRBD2 TRBJ2-1 TRBV7-8 TGTGCCAGCAGCGCCCCACTAGCGTTGCAGTTCTTC CASSAPLALQFF
- TRBD2 TRBJ2-1 TRBV11-2 TGTGCCAGCAGCTTAGTTTCGATAGCGGGAGTTGGTGAGCAGTTCTTC CASSLVSIAGVGEQFF
- - TRBJ2-3 TRBV7-3 TGTGCCAGCAGCTTACTGAGTCCGGGCACAGATACGCAGTATTTT CASSLLSPGTDTQYF